These 6 T cell receptor beta chains were sequenced from one sample in a study of CD8+CD57+ T cells in acquired aplastic anemia. TCR beta VDJ and CDR3 were profiled, and genomic DNA was the template. TCRdb redid the calling of the reads with MiXCR, one entry per CDR3 protein. The sample contains around 170,000 distinct CDR3 sequences, more than 45% of which appear only once. CD8+CD57+ cell expansion had been shown by flow cytometry in patients chosen for sequencing. The sample was sorted CD4+, CD8+, or CD8+CD57+ T cells (not recorded which) from PBMCs. These receptor sequences come from a human donor with aplastic anemia.

The genes are TRBV24-1 and TRBJ2-5; D remains ambiguous. The CDR3 covers 15 residues. Trimming left V 2 bases short and J 2 bases short, with 11 bases between. From germline, CDR1 is KGHDR and CDR2 SFDVKD. CDR3 bases: TGTGCCACCAGTGATTCGGTACCCCAACAAGAGACCCAGTACTTC. Its translation: CATSDSVPQQETQYF.

The chain joins TRBV7-3 to TRBJ1-6; D is unresolved. CDR3 size: 13 residues. Between the trimmed V and J ends, which lost 3 bases and 10 bases, there was a span of 10 bases. The germline CDR1 and CDR2 sequences are SGHTA and FQGTGA. The CDR3: CASSLAGGSPLHF. Written as DNA, the CDR3 is TGTGCCAGCAGCTTGGCTGGAGGGTCACCCCTCCACTTT.

The V call is TRBV19, the J call TRBJ2-7; 10 nucleotides align to TRBD2. The trim removed 3 bases at V and 0 bases at J, leaving 8 bases unmatched. CDR3 length equals 17 residues. CDR1 LNHDA and CDR2 SQIVND come from the germline V gene (reference sequence). The CDR3 bases are TGTGCCAGTAGTATTGAGACTAGCGGGTCAATCTCCTACGAGCAGTACTTC. Amino acid sequence: CASSIETSGSISYEQYF.

The J gene is TRBJ2-7, the V gene TRBV10-2; 9 bases are a match to TRBD2. This CDR3 spans 14 amino acids. Unmatched junction bases numbered 7, after V lost 6 bases and J lost 4 bases. In germline, CDR1 is WSHSY, CDR2 SAAADI. CDR3 sequence reads: CASRGGLANYEQYF. The CDR3 nucleotides are TGCGCCAGCAGGGGCGGACTAGCGAATTACGAGCAGTACTTC.

A word on this clonotype: This may stem from a read error, because a much larger clone lies one nucleotide away. V gene TRBV5-6 combines with J gene TRBJ1-5; the D gene is possibly TRBD1 (5 bases). This CDR3 has 17 amino acids. Germline-derived CDR1 and CDR2 are SGHDT and YYEEEE. V lost 2 bases and J 6 bases, leaving 21 bases between the germline ends. The CDR3 is CASSFYRGSNWGQPQHF. The DNA for the CDR3 is TGTGCCAGCAGCTTCTACCGGGGCAGCAATTGGGGTCAGCCCCAGCATTTT.

This chain joins TRBV30 and TRBJ2-3; D is perhaps TRBD1 (6 bases). V dropped 2 bases and J dropped 6 bases, with 15 bases sitting between them. CDR3 length: 14 residues. Germline V gives CDR1 GTSNPN, CDR2 SVGIG (reference sequence). CDR3 in DNA: TGTGCCTGGAGTAGGCAGGGGATATCCGATACGCAGTATTTT. Its translation is CAWSRQGISDTQYF.